Listed below are T cell receptor beta chains from one sample, sequenced in a study of vaccination and CD4 T cells after COVID-19. In TCRdb, the PCR reads were re-called with MiXCR into one record per CDR3 protein. The data show about 3,600 distinct CDR3 sequences, 38% seen once. For these TCRs, the target antigens are not known. The material sequenced was CD4+ T cells from blood, cultured in vitro. The receptor source for this set is a human donor who had recovered from COVID-19. The CDR3 runs from the conserved cysteine through the conserved F or W. D genes are given only for firm matches. Clone size, where shown, is once, few, many, or a class for clones that have expanded.

>TRBJ2-7|TRBD1|TRBV20-1|15|-
TGCAGTGCTAGAGATCTGGGACAGGGGGCCTACGAGCAGTACTTC
CSARDLGQGAYEQYF
>TRBJ2-1|-|TRBV20-1|14|-
TGCAGTGCTAGAGGGCCCCTCGGGTTTCATGAGCAGTTCTTC
CSARGPLGFHEQFF
>TRBJ1-2|-|TRBV12-3/TRBV12-4|13|-
TGTGCCAGCAGTTTACGCTATGGCTATGGCTACACCTTC
CASSLRYGYGYTF
>TRBJ1-4|-|TRBV6-1|14|-
TGTGCCAGCAGTGAGGGGGCAGCTAATGAAAAACTGTTTTTT
CASSEGAANEKLFF
>TRBJ1-2|TRBD1|TRBV19|14|-
TGTGCCAGTAGTATGGGACAGGGTCCCTATGGCTACACCTTC
CASSMGQGPYGYTF
>TRBJ1-1|-|TRBV2|11|few
TGTGCCAGCAGGGCCAGGAATGAAGCTTTCTTT
CASRARNEAFF
>TRBJ2-1|TRBD1|TRBV7-2|16|-
TGTGCCAGCAGCTTAGGCCAGGGGGATTCTTACAATGAGCAGTTCTTC
CASSLGQGDSYNEQFF
>TRBJ1-1|TRBD1|TRBV7-2|14|few
TGTGCCAGCAGCTTGACAGGGGTGGACACTGAAGCTTTCTTT
CASSLTGVDTEAFF
>TRBJ1-3|-|TRBV20-1|14|-
TGCAGTGCTAGAGTCCAGTACTCTGGAAACACCATATATTTT
CSARVQYSGNTIYF
>TRBJ1-2|-|TRBV12-3/TRBV12-4|11|few
TGTGCCAGCAGTTCATCGATTGGCTACACCTTC
CASSSSIGYTF
>TRBJ2-1|-|TRBV20-1|17|-
TGCAGTGCTAGCCCGACCTATGTTGAGTATTGGTCCAATGAGCAGTTCTTC
CSASPTYVEYWSNEQFF
>TRBJ2-5|TRBD1|TRBV24-1|14|few
TGTGCCCCACAACCGGACAGGGAAGAAGAGACCCAGTACTTC
CAPQPDREEETQYF
>TRBJ1-5|-|TRBV18|15|-
TGTGCCAGCTCACCAGACAGAAGGGGCAATCAGCCCCAGCATTTT
CASSPDRRGNQPQHF
>TRBJ2-7|TRBD1|TRBV20-1|14|medium-sized
TGCAGTGCTTTTGGACAGGGGGGCGCCTACGAGCAGTACTTC
CSAFGQGGAYEQYF
>TRBJ2-3|TRBD2|TRBV11-2|16|-
TGTGCCAGCAGCTCGCTACTAGCGGGAGCGCAAGATACGCAGTATTTT
CASSSLLAGAQDTQYF
>TRBJ2-5|TRBD1|TRBV6-2/TRBV6-3|16|few
TGTGCCAGCAGTTACCGGGACAGGGACGGGCAAGAGACCCAGTACTTC
CASSYRDRDGQETQYF
>TRBJ1-2|-|TRBV5-6|11|large
TGTGCCAGCAAAGAGGCTTCCGGCTACACCTTC
CASKEASGYTF
>TRBJ2-1|TRBD2|TRBV20-1|16|-
TGCAGTGCTCGACGCCGGACTAGCGGGACAGGCAATGAGCAGTTCTTC
CSARRRTSGTGNEQFF
>TRBJ2-5|-|TRBV5-4|14|-
TGTGCCAGCAGCTTGGACTCCGCCAGCGAGACCCAGTACTTC
CASSLDSASETQYF
>TRBJ2-5|-|TRBV7-3|16|few
TGTGCCAGCAGCTTAACCTCAGGGACGAACTGGGAGACCCAGTACTTC
CASSLTSGTNWETQYF
>TRBJ1-1|-|TRBV6-5|14|-
TGTGCCAGCAGTTATACGAGGAGGGGCACTGAAGCTTTCTTT
CASSYTRRGTEAFF
>TRBJ1-5|-|TRBV6-1|16|few
TGTGCCAGCAGAAATCGTGTGTTTGGGGGAGGGCAGCCCCAGCATTTT
CASRNRVFGGGQPQHF
>TRBJ2-1|-|TRBV7-2|17|-
TGTGCCAGCAGGGCCAGGGACACCGTATTTTCCTACAATGAGCAGTTCTTC
CASRARDTVFSYNEQFF
>TRBJ2-1|-|TRBV6-5|13|few
TGTGCCAGCAGTTACTCTCAGGGGAATGAGCAGTTCTTC
CASSYSQGNEQFF
>TRBJ1-6|TRBD1|TRBV6-4|14|-
TGTGCCAGCAGTCCTCCAGGGGGCTGGACACCCCTCCACTTT
CASSPPGGWTPLHF
>TRBJ2-3|-|TRBV7-3|16|-
TGTGCCAGCAGCCAACTTGGGACTCTTTCCACAGATACGCAGTATTTT
CASSQLGTLSTDTQYF
>TRBJ2-7|-|TRBV6-1|17|-
TGTGCCAGCAGTGAGAAGATACCGGGACTCAGGCGGTCCGAGCAGTACTTC
CASSEKIPGLRRSEQYF
>TRBJ2-2|-|TRBV18|13|-
TGTGCCAGCTCATTCGTCCACACCGGGGAGCTGTTTTTT
CASSFVHTGELFF
>TRBJ1-5|-|TRBV7-8|13|medium-sized
TGTGCCAGCAGCTCGACTGGGACTCAGCCCCAGCATTTT
CASSSTGTQPQHF
>TRBJ1-1|TRBD1|TRBV7-9|18|-
TGTGCCAGCAGCTTCCGACAGGGGGAATTTCCCTTGAACACTGAAGCTTTCTTT
CASSFRQGEFPLNTEAFF
>TRBJ1-5|-|TRBV6-5|16|few
TGTGCCAGCAGTTACCGTGTTGGCGGGGCGCCCCAGCCCCAGCATTTT
CASSYRVGGAPQPQHF
>TRBJ2-3|TRBD2|TRBV24-1|16|few
TGTGCCACCAGTGAACCCGGGACTAGCGGGAGCTCTACGCAGTATTTT
CATSEPGTSGSSTQYF
>TRBJ1-2|-|TRBV19|18|-
TGTGCCAGTAGTACCGGGACGGACACCACCTACGCTCTCAGTGGCTACACCTTC
CASSTGTDTTYALSGYTF
>TRBJ1-5|-|TRBV6-2/TRBV6-3|13|few
TGTGCCAGCAGTCTAGGGTTATATCAGCCCCAGCATTTT
CASSLGLYQPQHF
>TRBJ1-1|TRBD1|TRBV27|13|-
TGTGCCAGCAGTCGACAGGGAGGGGCTGAAGCTTTCTTT
CASSRQGGAEAFF
>TRBJ2-6|-|TRBV7-9|18|-
TGTGCCAGCAGCTTAGCCTTCTTTTATGGGGCCGGGGCCAACGTCCTGACTTTC
CASSLAFFYGAGANVLTF
>TRBJ1-1|-|TRBV12-3/TRBV12-4|13|-
TGTGCCAGCAGTCCGACTAGGAACACTGAAGCTTTCTTT
CASSPTRNTEAFF
>TRBJ2-1|TRBD1|TRBV27|16|once
TGTGCCAGCAGTCCTTCGCCGGGACAGGGGTACAATGAGCAGTTCTTC
CASSPSPGQGYNEQFF
>TRBJ1-2|-|TRBV10-3|13|-
TGTGCCATCAGTGACGCGGCAGTCTATGGCTACACCTTC
CAISDAAVYGYTF
>TRBJ2-1|TRBD2|TRBV19|16|few
TGTGCCAGTAGTATATCAAGACTAGCGGCCTACAATGAGCAGTTCTTC
CASSISRLAAYNEQFF
>TRBJ1-5|-|TRBV2|13|-
TGTGCCAGCAACTCCGAGGGGGGTCAGCCCCAGCATTTT
CASNSEGGQPQHF
>TRBJ2-1|TRBD1|TRBV12-3/TRBV12-4|14|-
TGTGCCAGCAGGCTGGACAGGGTCTACAATGAGCAGTTCTTC
CASRLDRVYNEQFF
>TRBJ2-4|TRBD1|TRBV19|16|-
TGTGCCAGTAGTATCGCCCAGGGGGCATATTTGAACATTCAGTACTTC
CASSIAQGAYLNIQYF
>TRBJ2-5|TRBD1|TRBV6-2/TRBV6-3|14|-
TGTGCCAGCAGTTACACGGACAGGGTAGGGACCCAGTACTTC
CASSYTDRVGTQYF
>TRBJ2-1|-|TRBV28|12|-
TGTGCCAGCAGTCTTTATAGGCGTGAGCAGTTCTTC
CASSLYRREQFF
>TRBJ1-3|-|TRBV6-2/TRBV6-3|14|few
TGTGCCAGCACCCAAGCAGGGACTGGAAACACCATATATTTT
CASTQAGTGNTIYF
>TRBJ2-5|TRBD2|TRBV11-3|15|few
TGTGCCAGCAGCTGGGGACTAGCGGGAGTCGAGACCCAGTACTTC
CASSWGLAGVETQYF
>TRBJ2-1|-|TRBV12-5|15|-
TGTGCTAGTGGGGGCCGACTTGTCTCCTACAATGAGCAGTTCTTC
CASGGRLVSYNEQFF